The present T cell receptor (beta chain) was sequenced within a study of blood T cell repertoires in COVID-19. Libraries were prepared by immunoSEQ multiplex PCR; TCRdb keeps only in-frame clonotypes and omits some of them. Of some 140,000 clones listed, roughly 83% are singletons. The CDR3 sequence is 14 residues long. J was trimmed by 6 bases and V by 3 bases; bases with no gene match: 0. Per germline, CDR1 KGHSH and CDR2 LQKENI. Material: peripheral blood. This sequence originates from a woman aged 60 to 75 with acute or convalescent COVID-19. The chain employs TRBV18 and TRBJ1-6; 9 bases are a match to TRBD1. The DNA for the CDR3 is TGTGCCAGCTCACCGGACAGGGGTAATTCACCCCTCCACTTT. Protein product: CASSPDRGNSPLHF.